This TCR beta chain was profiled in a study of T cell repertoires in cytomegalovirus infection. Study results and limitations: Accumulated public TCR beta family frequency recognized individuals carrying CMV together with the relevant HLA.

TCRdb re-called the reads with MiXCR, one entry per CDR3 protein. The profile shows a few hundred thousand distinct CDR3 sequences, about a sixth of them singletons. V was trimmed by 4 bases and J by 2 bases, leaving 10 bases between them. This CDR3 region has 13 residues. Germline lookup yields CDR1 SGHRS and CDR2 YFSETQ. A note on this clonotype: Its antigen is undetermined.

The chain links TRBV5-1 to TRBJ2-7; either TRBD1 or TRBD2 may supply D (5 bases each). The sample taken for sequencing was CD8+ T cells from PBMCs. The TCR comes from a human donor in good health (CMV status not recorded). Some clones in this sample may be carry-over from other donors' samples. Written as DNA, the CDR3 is TGCGCCAGCAGCGGGGACCCACCCTACGAGCAGTACTTC. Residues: CASSGDPPYEQYF.